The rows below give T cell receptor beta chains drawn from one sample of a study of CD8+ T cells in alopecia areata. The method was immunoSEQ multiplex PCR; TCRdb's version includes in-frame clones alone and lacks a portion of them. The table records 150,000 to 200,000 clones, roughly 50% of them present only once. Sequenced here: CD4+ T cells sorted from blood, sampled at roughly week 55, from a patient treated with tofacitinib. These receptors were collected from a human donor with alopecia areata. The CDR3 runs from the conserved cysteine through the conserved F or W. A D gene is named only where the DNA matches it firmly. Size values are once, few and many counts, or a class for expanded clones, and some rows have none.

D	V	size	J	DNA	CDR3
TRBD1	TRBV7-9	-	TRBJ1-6	TGTGCCAGCAGCCCGGACAGGGGTTCACCCCTCCACTTT	CASSPDRGSPLHF
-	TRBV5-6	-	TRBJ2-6	TGTGCCAGCAGCTTGGCTCATTCCGGGACACCCTCTGGGGCCAACGTCCTGACTTTC	CASSLAHSGTPSGANVLTF
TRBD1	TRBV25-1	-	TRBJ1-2	TGTGCCAGCAGTGAACAGGACAGGGGTTATGGCTACACCTTC	CASSEQDRGYGYTF
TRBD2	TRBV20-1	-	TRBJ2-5	TGCAGTGCTACTAGCGGAGAGACCCAGTACTTC	CSATSGETQYF
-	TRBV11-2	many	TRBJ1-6	TGTGCCAGCAGCTTAACACCGGGGGTTAATTCACCCCTCCACTTT	CASSLTPGVNSPLHF
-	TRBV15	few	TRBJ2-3	TGTGCCACCGGCCGGCGGACAACAGATACGCAGTATTTT	CATGRRTTDTQYF
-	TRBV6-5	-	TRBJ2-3	TGTGCCAGCAGTTACGGCTACGGTGCCACAGATACGCAGTATTTT	CASSYGYGATDTQYF
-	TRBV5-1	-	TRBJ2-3	TGCGCCAGCAGCTTGCAGGCGGCCGCCAGGGTTGGAGATACGCAGTATTTT	CASSLQAAARVGDTQYF
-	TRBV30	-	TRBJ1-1	TGTGCCTGGAGTAACGGGGCTTACACTGAAGCTTTCTTT	CAWSNGAYTEAFF
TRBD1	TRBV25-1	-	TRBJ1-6	TGTGCCAGCAGCCAGACAGGGGGCGCGGAAGGGTCACCCCTCCACTTT	CASSQTGGAEGSPLHF
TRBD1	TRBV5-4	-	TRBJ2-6	TGTGCCAGCAGCCGGGACAGCCGATCTGGGGCCAACGTCCTGACTTTC	CASSRDSRSGANVLTF
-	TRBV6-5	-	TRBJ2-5	TGTGCCAGCAGATACGACAGCCAAGAGACCCAGTACTTC	CASRYDSQETQYF
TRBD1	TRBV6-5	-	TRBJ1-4	TGTGCCAGCAGTTATCTCGGGACAGGGACTGAAAAACTGTTTTTT	CASSYLGTGTEKLFF
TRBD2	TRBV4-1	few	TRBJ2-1	TGCGCCAGCAGCCAGCGGACTAGCGGGGGTTCCTACAATGAGCAGTTCTTC	CASSQRTSGGSYNEQFF
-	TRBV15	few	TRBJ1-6	TGTGCCACCAGCAGAGATCCCGACAGCAATTCACCCCTCCACTTT	CATSRDPDSNSPLHF
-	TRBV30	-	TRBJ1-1	TGTGCCTGGAGTGGACTGAACACTGAAGCTTTCTTT	CAWSGLNTEAFF
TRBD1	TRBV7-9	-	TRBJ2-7	TGTGCCAGCAGCCTTTATCGGGACAGGGTCTACGAGCAGTACTTC	CASSLYRDRVYEQYF
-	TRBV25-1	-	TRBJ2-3	TGTGCCAGCATGAGGGTGGATACGCAGTATTTT	CASMRVDTQYF
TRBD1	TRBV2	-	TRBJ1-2	TGTGCCAGCTCGTTGGACAGGGGCTATGGCTACACCTTC	CASSLDRGYGYTF
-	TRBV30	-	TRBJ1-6	TGTGCCTGGAGTAGATCGGGATATTCACCCCTCCACTTT	CAWSRSGYSPLHF
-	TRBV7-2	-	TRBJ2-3	TGTGCCAGCAGCCTCGCGGGTAGGGATACGCAGTATTTT	CASSLAGRDTQYF
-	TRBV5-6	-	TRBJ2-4	TGTGCCAGCAGCTTCCAACAGGGGAGGGACATTCAGTACTTC	CASSFQQGRDIQYF
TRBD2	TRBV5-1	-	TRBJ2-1	TGCGCCAGCAGCCCCAGCGGGGGGCCCAACAATGAGCAGTTCTTC	CASSPSGGPNNEQFF
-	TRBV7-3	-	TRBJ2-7	TGTGCCAGCAGCCTACAACCCGGACTTACCTACGAGCAGTACTTC	CASSLQPGLTYEQYF
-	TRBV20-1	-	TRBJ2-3	TGCAGTGCTAGTACCGATACGCAGTATTTT	CSASTDTQYF
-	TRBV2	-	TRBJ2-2	TGTGCCAGCAGCACAAGTCGGGGCACCGGGGAGCTGTTTTTT	CASSTSRGTGELFF